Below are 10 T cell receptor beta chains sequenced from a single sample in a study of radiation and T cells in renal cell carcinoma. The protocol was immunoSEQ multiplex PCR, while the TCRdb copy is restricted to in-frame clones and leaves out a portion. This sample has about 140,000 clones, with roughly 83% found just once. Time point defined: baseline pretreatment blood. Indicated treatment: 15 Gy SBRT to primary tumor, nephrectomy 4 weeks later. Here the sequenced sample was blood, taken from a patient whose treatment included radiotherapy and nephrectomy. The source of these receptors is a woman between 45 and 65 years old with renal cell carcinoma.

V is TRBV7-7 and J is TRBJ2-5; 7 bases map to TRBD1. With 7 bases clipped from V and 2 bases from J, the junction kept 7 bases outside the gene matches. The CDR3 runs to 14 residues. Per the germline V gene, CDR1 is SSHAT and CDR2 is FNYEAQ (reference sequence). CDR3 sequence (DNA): TGTGCCAGCACCCCCGGCAGGGGGCAAGAGACCCAGTACTTC. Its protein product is CASTPGRGQETQYF. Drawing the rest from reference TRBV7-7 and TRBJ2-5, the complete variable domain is GAGVSQSPRYKVTKRGQDVTLRCDPISSHATLYWYQQALGQGPEFLTYFNYEAQPDKSGLPSDRFSAERPEGSISTLTIQRTEQRDSAMYRCASTPGRGQETQYFGPGTRLLVL.

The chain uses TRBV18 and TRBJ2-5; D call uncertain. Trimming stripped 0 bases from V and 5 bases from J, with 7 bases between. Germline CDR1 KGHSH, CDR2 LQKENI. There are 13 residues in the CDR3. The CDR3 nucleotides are TGTGCCAGCTCACCACCGGTTTTGGAGACCCAGTACTTC. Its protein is CASSPPVLETQYF.

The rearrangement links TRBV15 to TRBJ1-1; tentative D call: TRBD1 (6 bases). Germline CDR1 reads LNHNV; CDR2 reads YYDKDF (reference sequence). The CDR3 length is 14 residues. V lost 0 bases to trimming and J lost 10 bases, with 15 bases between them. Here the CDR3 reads CATSRDPQGGGAFF. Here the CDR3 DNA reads TGTGCCACCAGCAGAGATCCACAGGGCGGGGGAGCTTTCTTT.

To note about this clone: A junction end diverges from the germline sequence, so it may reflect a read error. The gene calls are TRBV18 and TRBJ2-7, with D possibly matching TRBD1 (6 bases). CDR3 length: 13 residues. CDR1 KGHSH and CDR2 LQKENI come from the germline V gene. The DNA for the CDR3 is TGTGCCAGCTCCCCACGGGAAGGGGGCGAGCAGTACTTC. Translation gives CASSPREGGEQYF.

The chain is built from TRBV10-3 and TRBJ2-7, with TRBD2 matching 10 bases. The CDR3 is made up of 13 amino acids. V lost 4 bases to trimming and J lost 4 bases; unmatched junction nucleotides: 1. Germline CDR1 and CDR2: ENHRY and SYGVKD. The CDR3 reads CAISGGLAYEQYF. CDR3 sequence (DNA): TGTGCCATCAGTGGGGGACTAGCGTACGAGCAGTACTTC.

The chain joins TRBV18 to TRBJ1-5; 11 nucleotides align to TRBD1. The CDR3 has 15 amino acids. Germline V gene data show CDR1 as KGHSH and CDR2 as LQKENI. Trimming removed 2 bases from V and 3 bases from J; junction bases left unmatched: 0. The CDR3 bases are TGTGCCAGCTCACCAGGACAGGGGGCCAATCAGCCCCAGCATTTT. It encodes CASSPGQGANQPQHF.

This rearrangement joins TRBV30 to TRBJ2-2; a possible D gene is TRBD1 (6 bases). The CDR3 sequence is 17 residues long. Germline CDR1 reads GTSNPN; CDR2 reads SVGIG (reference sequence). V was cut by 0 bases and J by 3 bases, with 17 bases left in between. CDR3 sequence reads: CAWSVSIQTGYTGELFF. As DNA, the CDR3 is TGTGCCTGGAGTGTCTCTATCCAGACAGGTTACACCGGGGAGCTGTTTTTT. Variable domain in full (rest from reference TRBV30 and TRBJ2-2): SQTIHQWPATLVQPVGSPLSLECTVEGTSNPNLYWYRQAAGRGLQLLFYSVGIGQISSEVPQNLSASRPQDRQFILSSKKLLLSDSGFYLCAWSVSIQTGYTGELFFGEGSRLTVL.

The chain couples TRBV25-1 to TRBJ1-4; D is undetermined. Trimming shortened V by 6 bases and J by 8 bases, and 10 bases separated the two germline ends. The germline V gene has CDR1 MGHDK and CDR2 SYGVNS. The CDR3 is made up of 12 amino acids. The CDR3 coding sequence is TGTGCCAGCAGGGAAGGGAACGAAAAACTGTTTTTT. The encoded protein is CASREGNEKLFF.

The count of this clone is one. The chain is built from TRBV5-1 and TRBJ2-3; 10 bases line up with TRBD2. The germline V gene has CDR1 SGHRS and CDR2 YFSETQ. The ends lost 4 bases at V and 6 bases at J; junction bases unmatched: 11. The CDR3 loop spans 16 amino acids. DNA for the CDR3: TGCGCCAGCAGCCCTGGTCGGAGCGGGGGGGCCGATACGCAGTATTTT. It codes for CASSPGRSGGADTQYF.

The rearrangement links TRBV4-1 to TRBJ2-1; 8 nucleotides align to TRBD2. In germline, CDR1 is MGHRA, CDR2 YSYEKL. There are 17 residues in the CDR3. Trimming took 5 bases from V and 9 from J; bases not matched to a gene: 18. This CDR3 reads CASSGRSREGLFGEQFF. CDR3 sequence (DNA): TGCGCCAGCAGCGGAAGATCCCGGGAGGGCCTCTTCGGTGAGCAGTTCTTC.